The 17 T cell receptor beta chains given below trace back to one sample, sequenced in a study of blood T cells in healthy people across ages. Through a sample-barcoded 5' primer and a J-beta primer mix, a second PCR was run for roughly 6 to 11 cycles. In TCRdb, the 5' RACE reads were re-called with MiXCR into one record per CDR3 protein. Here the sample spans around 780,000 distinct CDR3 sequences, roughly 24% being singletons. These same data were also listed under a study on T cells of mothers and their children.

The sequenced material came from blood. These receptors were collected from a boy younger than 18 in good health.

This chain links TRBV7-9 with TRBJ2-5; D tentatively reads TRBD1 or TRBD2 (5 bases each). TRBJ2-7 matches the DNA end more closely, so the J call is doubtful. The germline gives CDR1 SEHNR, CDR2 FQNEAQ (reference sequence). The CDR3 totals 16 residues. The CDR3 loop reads CASSLSGRLSPYEQYF. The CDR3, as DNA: TGTGCCAGCAGCTTGTCGGGACGGCTATCCCCCTACGAGCAGTACTTC.

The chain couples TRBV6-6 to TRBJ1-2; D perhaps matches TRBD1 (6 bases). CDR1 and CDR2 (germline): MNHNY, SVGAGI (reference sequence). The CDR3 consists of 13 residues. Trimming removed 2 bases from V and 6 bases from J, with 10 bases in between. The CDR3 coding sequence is TGTGCCAGCAGTTACACAGGGCGGAATGGCTACACCTTC. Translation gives CASSYTGRNGYTF.

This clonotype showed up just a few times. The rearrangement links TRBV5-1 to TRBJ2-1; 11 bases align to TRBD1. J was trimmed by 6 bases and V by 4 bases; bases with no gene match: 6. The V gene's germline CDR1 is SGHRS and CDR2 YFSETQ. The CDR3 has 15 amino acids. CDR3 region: CASSPLGQGGNEQFF. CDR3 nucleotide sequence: TGCGCCAGCAGCCCCCTGGGACAGGGGGGCAATGAGCAGTTCTTC.

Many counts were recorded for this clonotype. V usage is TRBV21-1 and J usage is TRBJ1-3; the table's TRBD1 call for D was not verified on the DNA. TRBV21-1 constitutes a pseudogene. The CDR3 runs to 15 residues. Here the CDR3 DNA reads TGTGCCAGCAGCAAAGAGGAGACAGGGGCCAACACCATATATTTT. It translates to CASSKEETGANTIYF.

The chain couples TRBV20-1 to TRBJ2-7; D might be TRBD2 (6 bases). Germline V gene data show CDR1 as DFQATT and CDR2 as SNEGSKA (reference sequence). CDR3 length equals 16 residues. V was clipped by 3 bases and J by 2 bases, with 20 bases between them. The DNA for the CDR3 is TGCAGTGCTAGCCCTAATGGAGGGGTTTCGACCTACGAGCAGTACTTC. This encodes CSASPNGGVSTYEQYF.

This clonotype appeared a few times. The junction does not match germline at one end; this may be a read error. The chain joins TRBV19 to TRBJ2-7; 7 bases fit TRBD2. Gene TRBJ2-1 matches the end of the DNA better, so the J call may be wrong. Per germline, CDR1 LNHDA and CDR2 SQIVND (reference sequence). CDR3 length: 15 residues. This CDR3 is CASSMGLTHYNEQFF. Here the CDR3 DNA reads TGCGCCAGTAGTATGGGACTAACCCACTACAATGAGCAGTTCTTC.

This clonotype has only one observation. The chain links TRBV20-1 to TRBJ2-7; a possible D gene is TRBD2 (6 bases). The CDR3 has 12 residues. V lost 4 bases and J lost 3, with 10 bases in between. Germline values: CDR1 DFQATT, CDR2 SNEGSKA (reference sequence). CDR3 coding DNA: TGCAGTGCTACGGGACTCGGCTACGAGCAGTACTTC. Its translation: CSATGLGYEQYF.

The CDR3 loop reads CAWTGGEGTGAYEQYF. CDR3 DNA: TGTGCCTGGACTGGAGGGGAGGGGACAGGGGCCTACGAGCAGTACTTC. The chain carries TRBV30 and TRBJ2-7; 10 nucleotides line up with TRBD1. J was trimmed by 2 bases and V by 4 bases; bases with no gene match: 11. Per germline, CDR1 GTSNPN and CDR2 SVGIG (reference sequence). CDR3 size: 16 residues.

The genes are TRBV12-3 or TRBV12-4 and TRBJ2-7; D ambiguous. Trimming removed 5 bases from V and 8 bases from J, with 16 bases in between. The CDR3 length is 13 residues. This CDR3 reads CASSPRNQRQQYF. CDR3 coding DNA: TGTGCCAGCAGTCCCCGGAATCAACGTCAGCAGTACTTC.

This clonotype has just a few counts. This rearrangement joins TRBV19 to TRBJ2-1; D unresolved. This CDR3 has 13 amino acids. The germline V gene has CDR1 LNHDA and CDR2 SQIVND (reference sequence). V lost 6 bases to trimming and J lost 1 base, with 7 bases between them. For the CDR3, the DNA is TGTGCCAGTAGGGCTACTTCCTACAATGAGCAGTTCTTC. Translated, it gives CASRATSYNEQFF.

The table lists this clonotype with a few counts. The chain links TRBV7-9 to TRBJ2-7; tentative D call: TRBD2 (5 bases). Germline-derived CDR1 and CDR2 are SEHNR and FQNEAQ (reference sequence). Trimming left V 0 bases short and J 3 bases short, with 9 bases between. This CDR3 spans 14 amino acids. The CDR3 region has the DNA TGTGCCAGCAGCTTAGCTCTAGCCAACTACGAGCAGTACTTC. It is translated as CASSLALANYEQYF.

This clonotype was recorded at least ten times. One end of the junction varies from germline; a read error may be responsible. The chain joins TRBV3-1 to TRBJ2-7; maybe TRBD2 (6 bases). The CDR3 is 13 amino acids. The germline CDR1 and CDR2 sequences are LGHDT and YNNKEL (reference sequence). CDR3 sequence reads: CASSQEGGYEQYF. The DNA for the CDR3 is TGCGCCAGCAGCCAAGAGGGAGGCTACGAGCAGTACTTC.

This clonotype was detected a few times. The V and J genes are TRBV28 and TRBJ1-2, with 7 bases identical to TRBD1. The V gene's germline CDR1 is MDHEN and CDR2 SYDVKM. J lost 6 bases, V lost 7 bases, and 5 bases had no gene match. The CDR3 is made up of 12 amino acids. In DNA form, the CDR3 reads TGTGCCAGCACAGGGGGGTTGGATGGCTACACCTTC. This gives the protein CASTGGLDGYTF.

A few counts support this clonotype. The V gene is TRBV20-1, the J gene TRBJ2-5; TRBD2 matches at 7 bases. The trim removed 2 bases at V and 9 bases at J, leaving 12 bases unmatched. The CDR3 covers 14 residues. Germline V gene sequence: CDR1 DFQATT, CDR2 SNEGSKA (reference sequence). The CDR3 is CSARPRLGGAAQYF. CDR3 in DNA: TGCAGTGCTAGACCAAGACTGGGAGGGGCGGCCCAGTACTTC.

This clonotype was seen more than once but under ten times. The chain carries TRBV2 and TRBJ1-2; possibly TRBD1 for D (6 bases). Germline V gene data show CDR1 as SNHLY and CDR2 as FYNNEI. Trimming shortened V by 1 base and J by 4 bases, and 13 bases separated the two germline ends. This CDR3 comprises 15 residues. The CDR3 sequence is CASSEGGRGIYGYTF. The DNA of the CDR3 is TGTGCCAGCAGTGAAGGGGGCAGGGGAATCTATGGCTACACCTTC.

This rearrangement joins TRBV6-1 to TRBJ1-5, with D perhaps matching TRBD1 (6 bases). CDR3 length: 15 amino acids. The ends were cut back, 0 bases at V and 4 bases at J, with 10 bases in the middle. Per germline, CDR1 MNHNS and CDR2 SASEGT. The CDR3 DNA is TGTGCCAGCAGTGAAGCGACAGGTCTTAATCAGCCCCAGCATTTT. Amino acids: CASSEATGLNQPQHF.

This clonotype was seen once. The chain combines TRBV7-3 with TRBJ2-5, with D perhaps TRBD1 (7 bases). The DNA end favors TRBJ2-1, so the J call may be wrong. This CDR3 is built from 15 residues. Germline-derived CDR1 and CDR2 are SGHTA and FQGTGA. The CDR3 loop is CASSLTEGAQNEQFF. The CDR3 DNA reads TGTGCCAGCAGCTTAACGGAGGGGGCCCAGAATGAGCAGTTCTTC.